This T cell receptor beta chain was obtained from a study of early T cells in non-severe SARS-CoV-2 infection. Each CDR3 protein gets one entry after TCRdb re-called the 5' RACE reads with MiXCR. This table has tens of thousands of distinct CDR3 sequences, about 14% appearing once. The CDR3 has 15 residues. Germline V gene data show CDR1 as LNHDA and CDR2 as SQIVND (reference sequence). The V segment lost 4 bases and the J segment 4 bases; nucleotides outside the gene matches: 9. Many counts were recorded for this clonotype. V and J are TRBV19 and TRBJ1-2; 7 bases are a match to TRBD1. The TCR comes from an adult who was a healthcare worker with PCR-confirmed SARS-CoV-2 infection or an uninfected control (not recorded which). Sequenced input: whole blood. The DNA for the CDR3 is TGTGCCAGTAGTAACCCCCGGGACAGACTCTATGGCTACACCTTC. It is translated as CASSNPRDRLYGYTF.